This TCR beta chain stems from a study of OX40 agonist ivuxolimab in advanced cancers. Study summary: Ivuxolimab, an antibody acting as an agonist of OX40 (CD134), was used to treat patients. Enrolled patients in dose escalation had cancers that were hepatocellular carcinoma, melanoma, renal cell or head and neck cancer. Points from the study as a whole: With doses of 0.1-3.0 mg/kg, partial responders showed among the lowest clonal expansion.

Notes on this clone: The antigen is unknown.

Measured with immunoSEQ multiplex PCR; TCRdb has only the in-frame clones, and not every one. Of around 36,000 clones detected, 65% to 85% appear once; the ten largest clones hold 14% to 15%. This CDR3 spans 17 amino acids. The ends lost 2 bases at V and 2 bases at J; junction bases unmatched: 8. Germline loops: CDR1 MNHEY, CDR2 SMNVEV (reference sequence). This TCR derives from an adult with an advanced solid tumor such as melanoma, head and neck, liver or kidney cancer. Sample: CD4+ or CD8+ T cells sorted from blood, taken in a trial of the OX40 agonist ivuxolimab. The genes are TRBV27 and TRBJ2-7, with TRBD2 matching over 11 bases. The CDR3 nucleotides read TGTGCCAGCAGTTTAGATGGACTAGCGGGCTCCCCCTACGAGCAGTACTTC. Encoded protein: CASSLDGLAGSPYEQYF.